Listed below are T cell receptor beta chains from one sample, sequenced in a study of blood T cells in healthy people across ages. TCRdb re-called the 5' RACE reads with MiXCR, one entry per CDR3 protein. The data contain some 710,000 distinct CDR3 sequences, 35% to 50% of them singletons. The sample taken for sequencing was blood. These receptors were taken from a man aged 80 or over in good health. The CDR3 runs from the conserved cysteine through the conserved F or W. D genes are given only for firm matches. Not all rows give a size; the values are once, few, many and, for expanded clones, a class.

J	size	D	V	CDR3	DNA
TRBJ2-3	-	-	TRBV27	CASSYMEGRTDTQYF	TGTGCCAGCAGCTACATGGAGGGTAGGACAGATACGCAGTATTTT
TRBJ2-7	-	TRBD2	TRBV25-1	CASSGECGGSYEQYF	TGTGCCAGCAGTGGAGAGTGCGGGGGTTCCTACGAGCAGTACTTC
TRBJ2-3	many	-	TRBV2	CASKSIGSVDTQYF	TGTGCCAGCAAGAGCATCGGGAGTGTAGATACGCAGTATTTT
TRBJ1-2	-	-	TRBV18	CASSPEAGIGYGYTF	TGTGCCAGCTCACCAGAGGCAGGGATTGGCTATGGCTACACCTTC
TRBJ2-7	many	TRBD1	TRBV7-2	CASSLRQGASSYEQYF	TGTGCCAGCAGCTTACGGCAGGGGGCGTCCTCCTACGAGCAGTACTTC
TRBJ2-3	-	TRBD1	TRBV4-1	CASRTGTATSTDTQYF	TGCGCCAGCAGGACCGGGACAGCAACTAGCACAGATACGCAGTATTTT
TRBJ1-1	few	-	TRBV3-1	CASSHAQVGAFF	TGTGCCAGCAGCCACGCCCAAGTCGGGGCTTTCTTT
TRBJ2-4	-	-	TRBV20-1	CSARAADRAKNIQYF	TGCAGTGCTAGGGCCGCAGATCGGGCCAAAAACATTCAGTACTTC
TRBJ1-2	-	-	TRBV4-3	CASSQGSRDGYGYTF	TGCGCCAGCAGCCAAGGGAGCAGGGACGGCTATGGCTACACCTTC
TRBJ2-3	few	-	TRBV20-1	CSARLTSKADTQYF	TGCAGTGCTAGACTTACTAGTAAGGCAGATACGCAGTATTTT
TRBJ2-3	once	-	TRBV2	CASYVVTQYF	TGTGCCAGCTATGTAGTTACGCAGTATTTT
TRBJ2-1	-	-	TRBV21-1	CASSRPPGQGAGDLNNEQFF	TGTGCCAGCAGCAGGCCCCCGGGACAGGGGGCTGGGGACTTGAACAATGAGCAGTTCTTC
TRBJ2-4	-	-	TRBV20-1	CSASGVGNIQYF	TGCAGTGCTAGCGGGGTCGGAAACATTCAGTACTTC
TRBJ2-3	few	TRBD2	TRBV7-2	CASSLAAGGGGGTDTQYF	TGTGCCAGCAGCTTAGCCGCTGGGGGCGGGGGGGGCACAGATACGCAGTATTTT
TRBJ2-2	few	-	TRBV5-1	CASSLAVADTGELFF	TGCGCCAGCAGCTTGGCCGTAGCGGACACCGGGGAGCTGTTTTTT
TRBJ1-1	-	TRBD1	TRBV7-9	CASSPGQGGTEAFF	TGTGCCAGTTCGCCGGGACAGGGGGGAACTGAAGCTTTCTTT
TRBJ1-2	-	-	TRBV19	CASSISTGKGYTF	TGTGCCAGTAGTATCTCTACAGGGAAAGGCTACACCTTC
TRBJ2-5	-	TRBD2	TRBV6-2/TRBV6-3	CASSLLAGGPRGETQYF	TGTGCCAGCAGCCTTCTCGCGGGAGGGCCACGAGGCGAGACCCAGTACTTC
TRBJ2-3	-	-	TRBV7-3	CASSLISGTDTQYF	TGTGCCAGCAGCTTAATTTCTGGTACAGATACGCAGTATTTT
TRBJ2-7	-	TRBD1	TRBV7-2	CASSYLGTGVDEQYF	TGTGCCAGCAGCTACTTAGGGACAGGGGTGGACGAGCAGTACTTC
TRBJ1-2	few	TRBD1	TRBV20-1	CSALVGQGYGYTF	TGCAGTGCTCTTGTGGGACAGGGTTATGGCTACACCTTC
TRBJ2-7	-	-	TRBV5-1	CASSRPNSEQYF	TGCGCCAGCAGCCGTCCTAACAGCGAGCAGTACTTC
TRBJ2-7	many	-	TRBV29-1	CSVDQGTHEQYF	TGCAGCGTTGATCAGGGAACCCACGAGCAGTACTTC
TRBJ2-7	-	TRBD2	TRBV7-9	CASSLPGGRYEQYF	TGTGCCAGCAGCTTACCGGGGGGGCGGTACGAGCAGTACTTC
TRBJ2-7	-	-	TRBV14	CASSKMGATSYEQYF	TGTGCCAGCAGCAAAATGGGGGCTACCTCCTACGAGCAGTACTTC
TRBJ2-1	many	-	TRBV27	CASSVIGIYNEQFF	TGTGCCAGCAGTGTTATAGGGATCTACAATGAGCAGTTCTTC
TRBJ2-7	-	-	TRBV5-5	CASSSSGRRRGYEQYF	TGTGCCAGCAGCTCCTCGGGACGGCGCCGGGGGTACGAGCAGTACTTC
TRBJ2-5	many	-	TRBV20-1	CSAGEQETQYF	TGCAGTGCTGGGGAACAAGAGACCCAGTACTTC
TRBJ2-6	-	TRBD1	TRBV27	CASSLSPGQGPGANVLTF	TGTGCCAGCAGTTTATCTCCCGGACAGGGACCGGGGGCCAACGTCCTGACTTTC
TRBJ2-5	few	-	TRBV5-1	CASSARDGVQETQYF	TGCGCCAGCAGCGCCCGGGACGGAGTGCAAGAGACCCAGTACTTC
TRBJ2-1	-	-	TRBV27	CASTSGTSDNEQFF	TGTGCCAGCACTTCCGGGACGAGCGACAATGAGCAGTTCTTC
TRBJ2-7	-	TRBD1	TRBV28	CASSLRDRGTYEQYF	TGTGCCAGCAGTTTACGGGACAGGGGTACCTACGAGCAGTACTTC
TRBJ2-2	-	-	TRBV5-1	CASSAPGFGELFF	TGCGCCAGCAGCGCACCAGGGTTCGGGGAGCTGTTTTTT
TRBJ2-5	few	TRBD2	TRBV5-1	CASSQGTSGRLLRTQYF	TGCGCCAGCAGCCAGGGGACTAGCGGACGACTTTTAAGAACCCAGTACTTC
TRBJ2-2	few	TRBD2	TRBV20-1	CSARVAGPVFLGELFF	TGCAGTGCTAGAGTAGCGGGACCAGTTTTTCTCGGGGAGCTGTTTTTT
TRBJ1-1	-	-	TRBV7-9	CASGPDRLNTEAFF	TGTGCCAGCGGCCCCGACAGACTGAACACTGAAGCTTTCTTT
TRBJ1-2	-	-	TRBV10-3	CAIRGQPSDYGYTF	TGTGCCATCAGGGGGCAACCGTCCGACTATGGCTACACCTTC
TRBJ2-7	-	TRBD2	TRBV6-6	CASSYASGRCSRYF	TGTGCCAGCAGTTACGCTAGCGGGAGGTGTAGTAGGTACTTC
TRBJ2-5	-	TRBD2	TRBV7-9	CASSLGGSWETRYF	TGTGCCAGCAGCTTAGGCGGGAGTTGGGAGACCCGGTACTTC
TRBJ2-6	-	-	TRBV21-1	CASRGKTGATGANVLTF	TGTGCCAGCAGGGGTAAGACAGGGGCGACTGGGGCCAACGTCCTGACTTTC
TRBJ1-6	-	-	TRBV20-1	CSARVRTADNSPLHF	TGCAGTGCTAGAGTCCGGACAGCCGATAATTCACCCCTCCACTTT
TRBJ2-7	-	TRBD2	TRBV10-2	CASSDPSGPRSYEQYF	TGCGCCAGCAGCGATCCTAGCGGACCCCGCTCCTACGAGCAGTACTTC
TRBJ1-1	few	TRBD1	TRBV11-3	CASSAGQGLGNTEAFF	TGTGCCAGCAGCGCTGGACAGGGCTTGGGAAACACTGAAGCTTTCTTT
TRBJ2-3	few	-	TRBV20-1	CSATTGDSDTDTQYF	TGCAGTGCAACCACCGGAGACTCTGACACAGATACGCAGTATTTT
TRBJ1-6	few	-	TRBV6-5	CASSYSDSPLHF	TGTGCCAGCAGTTACTCGGATTCACCTCTCCACTTT